Below are 17 T cell receptor beta chains sequenced from a single sample in a study of cytomegalovirus exposure and HLA in healthy donors. Amplification used 60 Vbeta primers and 13 Jbeta primers. Sequencing used immunoSEQ multiplex PCR; TCRdb keeps in-frame clones, though not all of them. The sample has about 91,000 clones, about 89% seen once. Sequencing used PBMCs. These receptors all come from a young man in good health and CMV-seropositive.

CDR3 nucleotides: TGTGCCACCGCCGGGGACAGAAGTCAGCCCCAGCATTTT. Translation: CATAGDRSQPQHF. The rearrangement joins TRBV19 to TRBJ1-5; 7 nucleotides align to TRBD1. The CDR3 length is 13 residues. The V segment lost 10 bases and the J segment 6 bases; nucleotides outside the gene matches: 9. Germline V lookup: CDR1 LNHDA, CDR2 SQIVND (reference sequence).

J is TRBJ2-7 and V is TRBV5-4, with 8 bases lining up with TRBD2. The CDR3 is 14 amino acids. V was clipped by 3 bases and J by 6 bases; unmatched bases: 8. CDR1 is SGHNT, CDR2 YYREEE, per germline (reference sequence). CDR3 residues: CASSSTSGPSEQYF. The CDR3 DNA is TGTGCCAGCAGCTCAACTAGCGGACCTTCCGAGCAGTACTTC.

Concerning this clone itself: This specimen includes other DNA sequences encoding the same CDR3. The gene calls are TRBV5-4 and TRBJ1-2, with TRBD1 matching over 7 bases. The V segment lost 2 bases and the J segment 4 bases; nucleotides outside the gene matches: 2. Germline CDR1 SGHNT, CDR2 YYREEE (reference sequence). This CDR3 contains 13 residues. The CDR3 region is CASSLQGSYGYTF. The DNA for the CDR3 is TGTGCCAGCAGCTTACAGGGGTCCTATGGCTACACCTTC.

The chain joins TRBV10-3 to TRBJ1-5; 7 bases match TRBD1. The CDR3 consists of 13 residues. Germline loops: CDR1 ENHRY, CDR2 SYGVKD. With V trimmed by 8 bases and J by 0 bases, 1 base remained unmatched. The CDR3 coding sequence is TGTGCCATCGGGACAGTTAGCAATCAGCCCCAGCATTTT. Translated: CAIGTVSNQPQHF.

V and J are TRBV7-6 and TRBJ2-7, with 9 bases identical to TRBD1. V lost 5 bases and J lost 5; bases outside the gene matches: 10. In germline, CDR1 is SGHVS, CDR2 FNYEAQ. This CDR3 is built from 15 residues. The CDR3 region is CASSPRTGEGHEQYF. The CDR3 DNA is TGTGCCAGCAGCCCTCGGACAGGGGAGGGTCACGAGCAGTACTTC.

J is TRBJ2-7 and V is TRBV11-2, with 7 positions matching TRBD1. Germline V CDR1 and CDR2: SGHAT, FQNNGV. This CDR3 is built from 17 residues. With V trimmed by 2 bases and J by 3 bases, 13 bases remained unmatched. The DNA of the CDR3 is TGTGCCAGCAGCTTAATTCGAGGAGGACAGGAGAGCTACGAGCAGTACTTC. Translation gives CASSLIRGGQESYEQYF. The whole variable domain, filled in from reference TRBV11-2 and TRBJ2-7, reads EAGVAQSPRYKIIEKRQSVAFWCNPISGHATLYWYQQILGQGPKLLIQFQNNGVVDDSQLPKDRFSAERLKGVDSTLKIQPAKLEDSAVYLCASSLIRGGQESYEQYFGPGTRLTVT.

The chain joins TRBV28 to TRBJ1-1; D uncertain. CDR3 length: 16 amino acids. CDR1 and CDR2 (germline): MDHEN, SYDVKM. Trimming stripped 5 bases from V and 1 base from J, with 17 bases between. The CDR3 sequence is CASSTFVLGKNTEAFF. The CDR3 nucleotides read TGTGCCAGCAGTACCTTTGTTCTGGGCAAGAACACTGAAGCTTTCTTT.

This chain connects TRBV7-9 to TRBJ1-2; 8 bases match TRBD1. V dropped 4 bases and J dropped 2; count of bases not matched to a gene: 6. Germline-derived CDR1 and CDR2 are SEHNR and FQNEAQ (reference sequence). This CDR3 spans 15 amino acids. The CDR3 sequence is CASSSRRQGNYGYTF. In DNA, the CDR3 is TGTGCCAGCAGCTCCCGGAGACAGGGGAACTATGGCTACACCTTC.

This sequence joins TRBV10-3 and TRBJ2-5; D unclear. Germline V gene sequence: CDR1 ENHRY, CDR2 SYGVKD. V was shortened by 2 bases and J by 14 bases, with 18 bases between the two germline ends. The CDR3 runs to 13 residues. CDR3 nucleotides: TGTGCCATCAGTGAGGTGGCCGATTCCCTTATTTACTTC. Translating gives CAISEVADSLIYF.

The sample holds one count of this clone. The chain employs TRBV18 and TRBJ2-7, with 8 bases identical to TRBD2. Trimming cost V 0 bases and J 3 bases; bases outside gene matches: 7. The germline CDR1 and CDR2 sequences are KGHSH and LQKENI. This CDR3 contains 16 residues. As DNA, the CDR3 is TGTGCCAGCTCACCACCTTCGGGGGGGAGATACTACGAGCAGTACTTC. Translating gives CASSPPSGGRYYEQYF.

A note on this clone: In the same sample, other DNA sequences code for this CDR3. The V call is TRBV9, the J call TRBJ1-4; TRBD1 matches 10 bases. This CDR3 is 16 amino acids long. Germline CDR1 and CDR2: SGDLS and YYNGEE. The junction had 6 bases not matched to a gene; V was cut back by 0 bases and J by 7 bases. The CDR3 nucleotides read TGTGCCAGCAGCGTAGGAGGGACAGGGGTGACTGAAAAACTGTTTTTT. Encoded protein: CASSVGGTGVTEKLFF.

The chain couples TRBV27 to TRBJ2-7; perhaps TRBD2 as D (5 bases). V was trimmed by 5 bases and J by 1 base, leaving 12 bases between them. Germline-derived CDR1 and CDR2 are MNHEY and SMNVEV (reference sequence). CDR3 size: 14 residues. CDR3 DNA sequence: TGTGCCAGCAGTACCGGACTGGCTTCCTACGAGCAGTACTTC. Residues: CASSTGLASYEQYF.

The rearrangement joins TRBV19 to TRBJ2-2, with 7 positions matching TRBD2. This CDR3 comprises 15 residues. With 10 bases clipped from V and 4 bases from J, the junction kept 12 bases outside the gene matches. Germline assignment: CDR1 LNHDA and CDR2 SQIVND (reference sequence). DNA for the CDR3: TGTGCCACTCGGAGGGCGGGGAGGGGCACCGGGGAGCTGTTTTTT. It is translated as CATRRAGRGTGELFF.

CDR3 residues: CAWGPTGAGYTF. CDR3 coding DNA: TGTGCCTGGGGCCCGACAGGGGCTGGCTACACCTTC. This chain connects TRBV30 to TRBJ1-2, with 8 bases matching TRBD1. Germline V gene sequence: CDR1 GTSNPN, CDR2 SVGIG (reference sequence). CDR3 length: 12 residues. Trimming cost V 5 bases and J 7 bases; bases outside gene matches: 6.

The chain recombines TRBV19 with TRBJ1-5, with 8 nucleotides matching TRBD1. CDR3 length equals 15 residues. Germline V gene data show CDR1 as LNHDA and CDR2 as SQIVND (reference sequence). V lost 5 bases to trimming and J lost 7 bases; unmatched junction nucleotides: 10. In DNA, the CDR3 is TGTGCCAGTAGTCCAACGACAGGGGTCGGGCAGCCCCAGCATTTT. Its translation is CASSPTTGVGQPQHF.

The CDR3 region has the DNA TGTGCCAGCAGCTCCACCCCGGGGGGGGGCGGAGGGACCCAGTACTTC. This codes for CASSSTPGGGGGTQYF. The rearrangement joins TRBV7-3 to TRBJ2-5; 8 bases line up with TRBD2. Trimming cost V 4 bases and J 7 bases; bases outside gene matches: 14. This CDR3 region has 16 residues. The germline CDR1 and CDR2 sequences are SGHTA and FQGTGA.

This chain links TRBV19 with TRBJ2-7; TRBD2 matches 14 bases. With V trimmed by 7 bases and J by 2 bases, 4 bases remained unmatched. The germline CDR1 and CDR2 sequences are LNHDA and SQIVND (reference sequence). The CDR3 is 15 residues long. As DNA, the CDR3 is TGTGCCAGTACCGGGGGACTAGCGGGAGCCTACGAGCAGTACTTC. Residues: CASTGGLAGAYEQYF.